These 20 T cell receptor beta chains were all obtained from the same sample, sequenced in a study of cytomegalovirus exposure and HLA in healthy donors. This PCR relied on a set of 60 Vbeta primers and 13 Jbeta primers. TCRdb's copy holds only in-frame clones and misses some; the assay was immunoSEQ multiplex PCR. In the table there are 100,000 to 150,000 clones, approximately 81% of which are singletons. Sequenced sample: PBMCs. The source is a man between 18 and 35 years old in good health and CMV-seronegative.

The CDR3 region has the DNA TGTGCCAGCAGCGCATCCCCCGGGGTCCATGGCTACACCTTC. This translates into CASSASPGVHGYTF. The chain links TRBV9 to TRBJ1-2; D not resolved. Germline loops: CDR1 SGDLS, CDR2 YYNGEE. The CDR3 extends over 14 amino acids. V lost 3 bases and J 6 bases, leaving 15 bases between the germline ends.

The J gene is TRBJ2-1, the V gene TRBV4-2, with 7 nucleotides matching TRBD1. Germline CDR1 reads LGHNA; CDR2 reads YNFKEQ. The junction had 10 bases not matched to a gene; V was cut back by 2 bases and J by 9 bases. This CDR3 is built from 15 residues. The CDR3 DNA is TGTGCCAGCAGCCAACAGACAGGGAGAGGTGGTGAGCAGTTCTTC. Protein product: CASSQQTGRGGEQFF.

The CDR3 region is CASSLDGTYEQYF. CDR3 nucleotides: TGTGCCAGCAGCTTAGACGGGACCTACGAGCAGTACTTC. V usage is TRBV7-9 and J usage is TRBJ2-7; D perhaps matches TRBD2 (5 bases). The CDR3 runs to 13 residues. CDR1 is SEHNR and CDR2 is FQNEAQ in the germline V gene (reference sequence). Trimming removed 1 base from V and 2 bases from J, with 6 bases in between.

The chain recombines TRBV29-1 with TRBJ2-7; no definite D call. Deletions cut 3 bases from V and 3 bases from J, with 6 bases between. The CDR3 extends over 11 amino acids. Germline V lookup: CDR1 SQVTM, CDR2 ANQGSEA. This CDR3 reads CSVDTDYEQYF. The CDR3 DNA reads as TGCAGCGTTGACACAGACTACGAGCAGTACTTC.

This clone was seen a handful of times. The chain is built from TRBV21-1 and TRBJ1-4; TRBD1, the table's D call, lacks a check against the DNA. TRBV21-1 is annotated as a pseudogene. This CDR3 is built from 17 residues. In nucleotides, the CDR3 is TGTGCCAGCAGCAGGAGACAGGGGACGTCGACTAATGAAAAACTGTTTTTT. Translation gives CASSRRQGTSTNEKLFF.

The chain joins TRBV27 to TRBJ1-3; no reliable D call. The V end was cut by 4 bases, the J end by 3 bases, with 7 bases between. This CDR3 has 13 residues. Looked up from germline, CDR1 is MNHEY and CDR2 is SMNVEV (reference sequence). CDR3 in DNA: TGTGCCAGCAGTTCGGCGGGTGGAAACACCATATATTTT. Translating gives CASSSAGGNTIYF.

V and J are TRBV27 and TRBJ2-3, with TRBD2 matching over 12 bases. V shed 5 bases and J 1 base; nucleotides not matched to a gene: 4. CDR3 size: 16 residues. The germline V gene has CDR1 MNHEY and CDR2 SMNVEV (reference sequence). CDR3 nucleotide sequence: TGTGCCAGCAGTCCAAGACTAGCGGGAGGCACAGATACGCAGTATTTT. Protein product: CASSPRLAGGTDTQYF.

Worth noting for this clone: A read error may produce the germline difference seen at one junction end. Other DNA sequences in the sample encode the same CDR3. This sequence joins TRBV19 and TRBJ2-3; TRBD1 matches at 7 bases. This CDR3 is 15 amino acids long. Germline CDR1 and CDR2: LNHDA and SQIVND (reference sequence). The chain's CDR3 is CASSPHRGSTDTQYF. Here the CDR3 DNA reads TGTGCCAGTAGTCCCCACAGGGGCAGCACGGATACGCAGTATTTT.

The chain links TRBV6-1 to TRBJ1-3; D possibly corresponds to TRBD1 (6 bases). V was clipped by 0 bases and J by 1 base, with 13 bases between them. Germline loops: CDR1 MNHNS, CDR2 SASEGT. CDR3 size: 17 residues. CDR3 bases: TGTGCCAGCAGTGAAGCCTCGGGGGGGGCTTCTGGAAACACCATATATTTT. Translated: CASSEASGGASGNTIYF.

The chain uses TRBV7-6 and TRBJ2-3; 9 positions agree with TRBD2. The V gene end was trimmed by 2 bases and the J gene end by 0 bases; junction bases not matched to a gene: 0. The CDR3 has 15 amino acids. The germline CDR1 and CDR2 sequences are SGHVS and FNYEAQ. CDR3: CASSLLAGSTDTQYF. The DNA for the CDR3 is TGTGCCAGCAGCTTACTAGCGGGAAGCACAGATACGCAGTATTTT.

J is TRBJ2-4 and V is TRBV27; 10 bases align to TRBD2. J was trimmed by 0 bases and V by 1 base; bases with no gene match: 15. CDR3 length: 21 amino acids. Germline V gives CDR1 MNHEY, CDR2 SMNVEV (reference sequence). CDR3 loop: CASSLYPPRVAGGLAKNIQYF. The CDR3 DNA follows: TGTGCCAGCAGTTTATACCCCCCTCGGGTAGCGGGGGGACTAGCCAAAAACATTCAGTACTTC.

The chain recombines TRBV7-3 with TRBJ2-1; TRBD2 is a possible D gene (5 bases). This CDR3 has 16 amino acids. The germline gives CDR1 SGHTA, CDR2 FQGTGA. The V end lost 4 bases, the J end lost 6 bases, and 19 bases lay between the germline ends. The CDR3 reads CASSSTAALVSNEQFF. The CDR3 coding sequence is TGTGCCAGCAGCTCAACAGCGGCCCTGGTCTCCAATGAGCAGTTCTTC.

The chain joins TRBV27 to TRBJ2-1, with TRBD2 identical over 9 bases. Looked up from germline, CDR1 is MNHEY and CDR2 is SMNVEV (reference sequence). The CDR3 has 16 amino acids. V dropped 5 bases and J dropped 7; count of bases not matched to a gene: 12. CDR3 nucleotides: TGTGCCAGCAGTAGACGGAGCGGGGGGCGGCGTAATGAGCAGTTCTTC. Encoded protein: CASSRRSGGRRNEQFF.

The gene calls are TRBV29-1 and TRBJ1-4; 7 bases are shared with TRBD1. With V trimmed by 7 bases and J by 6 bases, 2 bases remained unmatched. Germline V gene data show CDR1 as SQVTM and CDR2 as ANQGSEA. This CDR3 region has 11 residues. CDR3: CSADRDEKLFF. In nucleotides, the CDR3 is TGCAGCGCAGACAGGGATGAAAAACTGTTTTTT.

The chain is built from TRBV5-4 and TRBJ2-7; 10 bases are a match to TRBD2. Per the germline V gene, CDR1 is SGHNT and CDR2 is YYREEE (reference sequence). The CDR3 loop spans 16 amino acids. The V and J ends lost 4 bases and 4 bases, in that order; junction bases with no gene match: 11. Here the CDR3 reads CASSRGGASGSYEQYV. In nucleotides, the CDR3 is TGTGCCAGCAGCCGGGGAGGGGCTAGCGGGAGTTACGAGCAGTACGTC.

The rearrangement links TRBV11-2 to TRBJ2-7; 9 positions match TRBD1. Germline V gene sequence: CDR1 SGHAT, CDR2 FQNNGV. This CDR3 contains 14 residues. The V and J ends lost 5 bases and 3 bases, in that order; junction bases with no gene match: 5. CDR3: CASSRGQGFYEQYF. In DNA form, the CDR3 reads TGTGCCAGCAGCCGCGGACAGGGGTTCTACGAGCAGTACTTC. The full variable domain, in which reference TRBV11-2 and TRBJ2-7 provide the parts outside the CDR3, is EAGVAQSPRYKIIEKRQSVAFWCNPISGHATLYWYQQILGQGPKLLIQFQNNGVVDDSQLPKDRFSAERLKGVDSTLKIQPAKLEDSAVYLCASSRGQGFYEQYFGPGTRLTVT.

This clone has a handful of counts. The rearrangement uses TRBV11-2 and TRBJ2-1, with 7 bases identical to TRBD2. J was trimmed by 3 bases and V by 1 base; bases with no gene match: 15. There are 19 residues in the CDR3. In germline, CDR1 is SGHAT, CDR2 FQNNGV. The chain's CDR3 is CASSLGTRLADVHYNEQFF. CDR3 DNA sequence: TGTGCCAGCAGCTTAGGGACCCGACTAGCCGACGTCCACTACAATGAGCAGTTCTTC.

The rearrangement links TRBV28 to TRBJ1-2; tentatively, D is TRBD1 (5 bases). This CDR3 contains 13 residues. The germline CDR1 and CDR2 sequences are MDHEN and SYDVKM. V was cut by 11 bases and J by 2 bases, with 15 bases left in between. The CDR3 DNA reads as TGTGCCGCCCTAGGGGTTCTGAACTATGGCTACACCTTC. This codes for CAALGVLNYGYTF.

The CDR3 coding sequence is TGTGCCAGCAGCTTAGCCCCGGGACTAGCGGGAGAGTACAATGAGCAGTTCTTC. Its protein is CASSLAPGLAGEYNEQFF. This chain uses TRBV7-3 with TRBJ2-1, with 14 bases fitting TRBD2. The V segment lost 2 bases and the J segment 4 bases; nucleotides outside the gene matches: 7. This CDR3 region has 18 residues. In germline, CDR1 is SGHTA, CDR2 FQGTGA.

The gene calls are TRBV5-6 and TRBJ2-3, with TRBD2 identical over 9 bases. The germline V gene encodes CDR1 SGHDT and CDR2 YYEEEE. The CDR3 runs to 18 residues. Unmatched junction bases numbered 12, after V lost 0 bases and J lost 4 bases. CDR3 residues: CASSLVGGSGRGSDTQYF. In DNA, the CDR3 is TGTGCCAGCAGCTTGGTCGGGGGTAGCGGGAGAGGCTCAGATACGCAGTATTTT.